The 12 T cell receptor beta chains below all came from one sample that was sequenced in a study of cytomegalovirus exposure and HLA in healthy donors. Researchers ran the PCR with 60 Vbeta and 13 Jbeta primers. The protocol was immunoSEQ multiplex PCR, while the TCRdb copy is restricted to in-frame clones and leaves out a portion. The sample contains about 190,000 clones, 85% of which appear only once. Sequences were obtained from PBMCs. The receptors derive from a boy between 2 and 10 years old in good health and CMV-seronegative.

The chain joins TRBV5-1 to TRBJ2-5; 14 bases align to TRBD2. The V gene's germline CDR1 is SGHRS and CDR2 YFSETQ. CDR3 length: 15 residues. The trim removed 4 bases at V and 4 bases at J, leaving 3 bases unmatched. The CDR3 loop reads CASSGLAGGRETQYF. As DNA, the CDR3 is TGCGCCAGCAGCGGACTAGCGGGGGGAAGAGAGACCCAGTACTTC.

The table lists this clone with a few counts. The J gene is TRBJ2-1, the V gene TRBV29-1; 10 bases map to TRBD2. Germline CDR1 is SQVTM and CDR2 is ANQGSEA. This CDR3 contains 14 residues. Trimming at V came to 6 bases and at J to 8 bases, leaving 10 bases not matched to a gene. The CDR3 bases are TGCAGCGTGAGGAGGGGGACTAGCGTCTATGAGCAGTTCTTC. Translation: CSVRRGTSVYEQFF.

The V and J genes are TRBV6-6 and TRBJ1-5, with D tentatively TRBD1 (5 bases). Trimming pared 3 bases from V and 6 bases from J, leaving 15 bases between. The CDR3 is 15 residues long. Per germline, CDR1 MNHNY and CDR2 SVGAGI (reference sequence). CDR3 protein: CASSYEGRGFQPQHF. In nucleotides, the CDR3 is TGTGCCAGCAGTTATGAGGGACGGGGGTTTCAGCCCCAGCATTTT.

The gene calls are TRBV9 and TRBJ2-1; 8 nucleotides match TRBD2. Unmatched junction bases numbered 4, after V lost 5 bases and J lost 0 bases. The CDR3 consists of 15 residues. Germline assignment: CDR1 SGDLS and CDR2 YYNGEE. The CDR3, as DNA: TGTGCCAGCAGGGGGAGCGGGAGCTCCTACAATGAGCAGTTCTTC. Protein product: CASRGSGSSYNEQFF.

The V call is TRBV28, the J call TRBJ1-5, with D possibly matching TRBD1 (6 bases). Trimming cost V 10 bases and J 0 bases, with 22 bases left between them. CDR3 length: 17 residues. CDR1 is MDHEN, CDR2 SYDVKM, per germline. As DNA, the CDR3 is TGTGCCACGGCGGACAGACCGAAGCCCTATAGCAATCAGCCCCAGCATTTT. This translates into CATADRPKPYSNQPQHF.

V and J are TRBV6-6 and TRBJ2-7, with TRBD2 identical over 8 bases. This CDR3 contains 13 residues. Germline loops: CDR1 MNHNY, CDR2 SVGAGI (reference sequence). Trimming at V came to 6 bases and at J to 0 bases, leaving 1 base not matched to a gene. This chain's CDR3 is CASRSGSSYEQYF. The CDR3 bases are TGTGCCAGCAGAAGCGGGAGCTCCTACGAGCAGTACTTC.

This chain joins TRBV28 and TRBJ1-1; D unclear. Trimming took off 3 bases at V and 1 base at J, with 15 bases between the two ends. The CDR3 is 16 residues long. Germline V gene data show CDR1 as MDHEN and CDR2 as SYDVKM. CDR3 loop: CASSLGGGSRNTEAFF. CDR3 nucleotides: TGTGCCAGCAGTTTGGGAGGAGGTTCGAGGAACACTGAAGCTTTCTTT.

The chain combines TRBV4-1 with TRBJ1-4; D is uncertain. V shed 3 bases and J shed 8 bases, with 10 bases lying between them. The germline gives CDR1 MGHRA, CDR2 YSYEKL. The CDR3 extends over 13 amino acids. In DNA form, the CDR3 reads TGCGCCAGCAGCCAGTTACACACCGAAAAACTGTTTTTT. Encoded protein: CASSQLHTEKLFF.

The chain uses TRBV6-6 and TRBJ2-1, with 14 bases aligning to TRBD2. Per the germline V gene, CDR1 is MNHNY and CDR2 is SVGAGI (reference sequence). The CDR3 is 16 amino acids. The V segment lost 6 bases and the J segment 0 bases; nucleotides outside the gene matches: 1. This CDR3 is CASSGLAGGSYNEQFF. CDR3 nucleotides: TGTGCCAGCAGCGGACTAGCGGGAGGCTCCTACAATGAGCAGTTCTTC.

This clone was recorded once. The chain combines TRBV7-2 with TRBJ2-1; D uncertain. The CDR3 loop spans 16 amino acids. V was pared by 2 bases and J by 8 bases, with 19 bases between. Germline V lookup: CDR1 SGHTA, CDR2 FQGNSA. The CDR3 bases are TGTGCCAGCAGCTTAACCCCGGGTCCTAAACGCCATGAGCAGTTCTTC. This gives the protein CASSLTPGPKRHEQFF.

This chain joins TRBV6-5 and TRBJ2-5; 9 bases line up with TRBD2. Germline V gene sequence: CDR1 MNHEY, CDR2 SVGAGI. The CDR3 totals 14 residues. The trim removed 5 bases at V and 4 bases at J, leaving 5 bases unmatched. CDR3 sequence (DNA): TGTGCCAGCAGTCTTAGCGGGAGTGGAGAGACCCAGTACTTC. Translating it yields CASSLSGSGETQYF.

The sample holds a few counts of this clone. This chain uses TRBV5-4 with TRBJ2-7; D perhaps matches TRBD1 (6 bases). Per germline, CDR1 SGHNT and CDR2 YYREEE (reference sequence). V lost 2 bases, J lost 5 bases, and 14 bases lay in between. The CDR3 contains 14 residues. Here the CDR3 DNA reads TGTGCCAGCAGCTTTAAAAGGGGGAACGACGAGCAGTACTTC. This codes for CASSFKRGNDEQYF. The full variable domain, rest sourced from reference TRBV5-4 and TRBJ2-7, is ETGVTQSPTHLIKTRGQQVTLRCSSQSGHNTVSWYQQALGQGPQFIFQYYREEENGRGNFPPRFSGLQFPNYSSELNVNALELDDSALYLCASSFKRGNDEQYFGPGTRLTVT.